The sample holds a few counts of the clone carrying this T cell receptor (beta chain). Its target is unknown. This sample is drawn from a study of cytomegalovirus exposure and HLA in healthy donors. Looking at the study overall: Among roughly 190 million T cells, an earlier analysis found 90 million to 130 million unique TCR beta sequences.

PCR primers comprised 60 Vbeta and 13 Jbeta primers. TCRdb's copy holds only in-frame clones and misses some; the assay was immunoSEQ multiplex PCR. The table shows some 65,000 clones, with 78% occurring only once. Per germline, CDR1 LGHNA and CDR2 YSLEER. The CDR3 is made up of 16 amino acids. V shed 1 base and J 4 bases; nucleotides not matched to a gene: 1. The study sampled nominally healthy donors, though unrecorded immune exposures were likely. Whole-study findings and limits: A list of approximately 150 TCR beta chains associated with cytomegalovirus was given. HLA alleles showed associations with around 15,000 TCR beta sequences in a later analysis, at a 0.05 false discovery rate.

V gene TRBV4-3 combines with J gene TRBJ2-3; 14 nucleotides align to TRBD2. The source material was PBMCs. The receptor was isolated from a girl aged 5 to 17 in good health and CMV-seropositive. CDR3 DNA: TGCGCCAGCAGCCAAGTGACTAGCGGGAGGGCAGATACGCAGTATTTT. It specifies CASSQVTSGRADTQYF.